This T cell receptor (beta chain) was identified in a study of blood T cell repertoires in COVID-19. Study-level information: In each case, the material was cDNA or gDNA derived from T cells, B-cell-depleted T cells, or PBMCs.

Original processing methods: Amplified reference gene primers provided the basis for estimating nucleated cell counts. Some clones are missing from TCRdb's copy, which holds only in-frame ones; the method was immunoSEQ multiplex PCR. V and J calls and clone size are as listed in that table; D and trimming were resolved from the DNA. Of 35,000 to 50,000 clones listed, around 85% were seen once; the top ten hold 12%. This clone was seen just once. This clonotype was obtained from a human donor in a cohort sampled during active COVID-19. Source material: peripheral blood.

CDR3 sequence (DNA): TGTGCCAGCACTCCGGACGGGACCTACGAGCAGTACTTC. Amino acids: CASTPDGTYEQYF. The chain is built from TRBV28 and TRBJ2-7; D is possibly TRBD2 (5 bases). This CDR3 contains 13 residues. Germline CDR1 MDHEN, CDR2 SYDVKM. Trimming shortened V by 7 bases and J by 2 bases, and 12 bases separated the two germline ends.